The clone carrying this T cell receptor beta chain was seen a few times. Its matching antigen is unknown. The CDR3 sequence is 14 residues long. Per germline, CDR1 MNHEY and CDR2 SVGAGI. The junction had 10 bases not matched to a gene; V was cut back by 4 bases and J by 10 bases. With 60 Vbeta and 13 Jbeta primers, the PCR was carried out. Produced via immunoSEQ multiplex PCR; TCRdb's table is partial and in-frame only. The sample has 100,000 to 150,000 clones, around four fifths seen once. The sample originates from a study of cytomegalovirus exposure and HLA in healthy donors. Across the whole study: The Caucasian-associated ancestry cluster contained 81% of the approximately 410 genotyped donors.

Broader study findings: Presence/absence analyses treated sequencing depth as roughly uniform across donors. Common viral pathogens (according to a later analysis) appeared linked to several of the most significant clusters. Later work showed greater clonal expansion in HLA-associated TCR beta chains than in equally common others.

The chain combines TRBV6-5 with TRBJ2-1, with 7 bases aligning to TRBD2. The source is a male donor in good health and CMV-seronegative. The sequencing sample was made of PBMCs. The CDR3 spells CASSLESGALEQFF. DNA for the CDR3: TGTGCCAGCAGTTTGGAAAGCGGGGCCTTGGAGCAGTTCTTC.